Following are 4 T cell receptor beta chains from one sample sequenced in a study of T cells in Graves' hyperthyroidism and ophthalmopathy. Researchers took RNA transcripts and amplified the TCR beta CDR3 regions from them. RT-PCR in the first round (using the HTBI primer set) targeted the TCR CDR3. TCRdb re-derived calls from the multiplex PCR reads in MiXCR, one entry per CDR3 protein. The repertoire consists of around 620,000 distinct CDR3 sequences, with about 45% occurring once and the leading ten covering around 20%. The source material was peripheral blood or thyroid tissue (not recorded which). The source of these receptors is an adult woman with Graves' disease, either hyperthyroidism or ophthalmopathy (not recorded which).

The CDR3 here is CASSQGGEEQYF. Written as DNA, the CDR3 is TGCGCCAGCAGCCAAGGAGGAGAAGAGCAGTACTTC. V usage is TRBV5-1 and J usage is TRBJ2-7, with D tentatively TRBD2 (5 bases). CDR1 and CDR2 (germline): SGHRS, YFSETQ. The V and J ends lost 4 bases and 7 bases respectively, with 12 bases between them. The CDR3 has 12 residues.

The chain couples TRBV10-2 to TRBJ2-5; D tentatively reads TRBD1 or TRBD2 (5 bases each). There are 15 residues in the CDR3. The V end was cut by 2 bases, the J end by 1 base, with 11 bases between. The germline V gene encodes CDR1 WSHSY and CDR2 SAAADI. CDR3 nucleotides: TGCGCCAGCAGTGAGGGGGCAGGAGGCCAAGAGACCCAGTACTTC. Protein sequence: CASSEGAGGQETQYF.

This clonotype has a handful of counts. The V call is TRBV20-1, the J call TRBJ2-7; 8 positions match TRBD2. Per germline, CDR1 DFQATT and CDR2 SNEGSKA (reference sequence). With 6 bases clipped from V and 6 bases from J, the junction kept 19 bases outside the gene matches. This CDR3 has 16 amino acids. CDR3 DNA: TGCAGTGCGAGTGGGCTAATAGCGGGGAGAGATCTCGAGCAGTACTTC. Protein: CSASGLIAGRDLEQYF.

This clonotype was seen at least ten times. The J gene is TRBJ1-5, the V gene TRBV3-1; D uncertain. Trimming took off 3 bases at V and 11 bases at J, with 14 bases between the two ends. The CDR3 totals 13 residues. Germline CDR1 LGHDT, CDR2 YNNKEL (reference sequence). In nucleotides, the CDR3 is TGTGCCAGCAGCCAGACGGTCCTCGGAGCCCAGCATTTT. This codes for CASSQTVLGAQHF.